This entry features one TCR beta chain sequence. This sample is drawn from a study of control samples from healthy donors and cancer patients. Trimming left V 4 bases short and J 1 base short, with 16 bases between. The CDR3 covers 16 residues. Germline V gene sequence: CDR1 SGHAT, CDR2 FQNNGV. Sequencing was performed with immunoSEQ multiplex PCR; in TCRdb, only in-frame clones are kept and a portion is missing. The table lists 200,000 or so clones, 90% to 95% of them singletons. J is TRBJ1-1 and V is TRBV11-2; D perhaps matches TRBD1 (6 bases). Source material: blood. This sequence was found in a man aged 50-59 years in good health. CDR3: CASSSGGGGGNTEAFF. In DNA form, the CDR3 reads TGTGCCAGCAGCTCCGGGGGCGGGGGGGGGAACACTGAAGCTTTCTTT.